The present T cell receptor (beta chain) was sequenced within a study of shared clonotypes between healthy human individuals. The assay was immunoSEQ multiplex PCR, and TCRdb's table has in-frame clones only and misses some. Of fewer than 850,000 clones in the sample, around 91% were seen once. The CDR3 covers 13 residues. Per germline, CDR1 SNHLY and CDR2 FYNNEI. V was pared by 2 bases and J by 4 bases, with 6 bases between. The sample was memory CD8+ T cells from PBMCs. The subset is: CD45RO+ cells pooled with CCR7-negative TemRA cells. The rearrangement uses TRBV2 and TRBJ2-1, with a tentative D call TRBD1 (5 bases). This TCR came from a young man in good health. Some clones in this sample may be carry-over from other donors' samples. The CDR3 here is CASSERGYNEQFF. The CDR3 DNA sequence: TGTGCCAGCAGTGAAAGGGGATACAATGAGCAGTTCTTC.